This T cell receptor (beta chain) came from a study of cytomegalovirus exposure and HLA in healthy donors. The V end lost 3 bases, the J end lost 1 base, and 16 bases lay between the germline ends. Germline V gene sequence: CDR1 MDHEN, CDR2 SYDVKM. CDR3 size: 17 residues. With regard to this clone: Antigen: not known.

Study-level results: The authors excluded some V segments, including TRBV6-2 and TRBV6-3, as indistinguishable. The listing of about 150 TCR beta chains classed them as cytomegalovirus-associated. Across donors, presence/absence analyses took sequencing depth to be roughly uniform.

The PCR employed 60 Vbeta primers together with 13 Jbeta primers. This table comes from immunoSEQ multiplex PCR, and its TCRdb copy is limited to in-frame clones, with some not included. Here the sample spans roughly 87,000 clones, 79% being singletons. The clonotype was recovered from a woman in her forties in good health and CMV-seropositive. Sequenced: PBMCs. The V and J genes are TRBV28 and TRBJ1-3; D is unclear. As DNA, the CDR3 is TGTGCCAGCAGTTTTCTCGGAGTCGGGGAGTCTGGAAACACCATATATTTT. It encodes CASSFLGVGESGNTIYF.